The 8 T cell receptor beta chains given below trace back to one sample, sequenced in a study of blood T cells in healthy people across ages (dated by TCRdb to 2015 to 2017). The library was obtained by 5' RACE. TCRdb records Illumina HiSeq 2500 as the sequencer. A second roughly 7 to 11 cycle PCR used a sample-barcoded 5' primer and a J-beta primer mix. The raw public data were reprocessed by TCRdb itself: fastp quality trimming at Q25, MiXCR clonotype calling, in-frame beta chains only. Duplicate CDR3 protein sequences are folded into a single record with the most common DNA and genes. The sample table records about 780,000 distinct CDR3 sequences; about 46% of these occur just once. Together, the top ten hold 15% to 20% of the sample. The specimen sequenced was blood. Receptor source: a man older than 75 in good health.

The chain's CDR3 is CASTREFQETQYF. Written as DNA, the CDR3 is TGTGCCAGCACGAGGGAGTTCCAAGAGACCCAGTACTTC. The V and J genes are TRBV2 and TRBJ2-5, with D possibly matching TRBD2 (5 bases). The V end lost 7 bases, the J end lost 1 base, and 10 bases lay between the germline ends. CDR3 length: 13 residues. Germline V gene sequence: CDR1 SNHLY, CDR2 FYNNEI.

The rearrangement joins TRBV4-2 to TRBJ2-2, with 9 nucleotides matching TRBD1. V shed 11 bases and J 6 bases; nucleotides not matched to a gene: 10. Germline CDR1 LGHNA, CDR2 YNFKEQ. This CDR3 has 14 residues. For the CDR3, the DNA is TGTGCCTCTCAGGGACAGGGTTTTGCCGGGGAGCTGTTTTTT. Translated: CASQGQGFAGELFF.

The CDR3 protein is CSARVIQGYNEKLFF. CDR3 in DNA: TGCAGTGCTAGAGTAATACAGGGATATAATGAAAAACTGTTTTTT. This sequence joins TRBV20-1 and TRBJ1-4; maybe TRBD1 (6 bases). V lost 1 base, J lost 4 bases, and 13 bases lay in between. CDR3 length: 15 amino acids. Germline V gene sequence: CDR1 DFQATT, CDR2 SNEGSKA (reference sequence).

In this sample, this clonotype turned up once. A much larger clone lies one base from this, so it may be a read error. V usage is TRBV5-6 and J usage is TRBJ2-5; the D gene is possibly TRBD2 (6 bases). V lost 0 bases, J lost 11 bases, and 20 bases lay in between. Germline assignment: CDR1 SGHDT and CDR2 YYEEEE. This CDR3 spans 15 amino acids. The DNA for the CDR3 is TGTGCCAGCAGCTTGGTAGCGGAACCCTACAATGAGCAGTACTTC. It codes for CASSLVAEPYNEQYF.

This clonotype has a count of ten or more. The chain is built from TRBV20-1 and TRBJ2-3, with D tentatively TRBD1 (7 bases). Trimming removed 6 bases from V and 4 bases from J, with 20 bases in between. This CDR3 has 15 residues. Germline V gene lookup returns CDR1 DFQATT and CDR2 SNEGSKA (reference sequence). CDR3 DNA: TGCAGTGCACCTTGGCGGAGGGGGCGCGCAGATACGCAGTATTTT. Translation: CSAPWRRGRADTQYF.

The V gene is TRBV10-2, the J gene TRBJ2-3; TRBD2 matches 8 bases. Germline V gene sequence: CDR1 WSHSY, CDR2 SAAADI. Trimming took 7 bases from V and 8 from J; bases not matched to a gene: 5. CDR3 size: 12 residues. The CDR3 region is CASTGRAVTQYF. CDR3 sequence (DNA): TGCGCCAGCACCGGGAGGGCCGTTACGCAGTATTTT.

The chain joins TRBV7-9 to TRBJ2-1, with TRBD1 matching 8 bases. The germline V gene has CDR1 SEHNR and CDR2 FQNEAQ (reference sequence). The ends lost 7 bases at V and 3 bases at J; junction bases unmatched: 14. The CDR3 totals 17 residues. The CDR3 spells CASTLRPGQGNYNEQFF. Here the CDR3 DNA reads TGTGCCAGCACCCTTAGACCCGGACAGGGAAACTACAATGAGCAGTTCTTC.

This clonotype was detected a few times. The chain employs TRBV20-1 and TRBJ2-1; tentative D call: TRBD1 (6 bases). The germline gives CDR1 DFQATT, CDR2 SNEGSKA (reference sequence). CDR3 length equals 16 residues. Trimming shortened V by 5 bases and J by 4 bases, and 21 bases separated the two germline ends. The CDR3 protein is CSAGPLTGTDYNEQFF. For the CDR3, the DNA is TGCAGTGCTGGACCCCTCACAGGGACCGATTACAATGAGCAGTTCTTC.